This is a list of T cell receptor beta chains from one sample in a study of blood T cell repertoires in COVID-19. Assay: immunoSEQ multiplex PCR; the TCRdb copy retains only in-frame clones and omits some. The sample lists some 190,000 clones, roughly four fifths seen once, with about 11% in the top ten. Sequencing was carried out using peripheral blood. Source of these receptors: a woman in her 40s with COVID-19, enrolled during active disease. The CDR3 runs from the conserved cysteine through the conserved F or W. The order of the fields is CDR3 protein, CDR3 DNA, J gene, clone size, D gene, V gene. A D gene is named only where the DNA matches it firmly. Not every row has a clone size; where given, it reads once, few, many or a size class.

CDR3 protein: CASSSLGLAKSYEQYF
CDR3 DNA: TGTGCCAGCAGTTCCTTGGGACTAGCTAAGTCCTACGAGCAGTACTTC
J gene: TRBJ2-7
clone size: few
D gene: TRBD2
V gene: TRBV27

CDR3 protein: CASSVISTNSNTEAFF
CDR3 DNA: TGTGCCAGCAGCGTCATATCGACAAACTCGAACACTGAAGCTTTCTTT
J gene: TRBJ1-1
clone size: NA
D gene: NA
V gene: TRBV5-4

CDR3 protein: CASSSLGTSGSADTQYF
CDR3 DNA: TGTGCCAGCAGCTCACTTGGGACTAGCGGGAGTGCAGATACGCAGTATTTT
J gene: TRBJ2-3
clone size: NA
D gene: TRBD2
V gene: TRBV7-3

CDR3 protein: CASSVTGTGELFF
CDR3 DNA: TGTGCCAGCAGCGTGACGGGGACCGGGGAGCTGTTTTTT
J gene: TRBJ2-2
clone size: few
D gene: NA
V gene: TRBV9

CDR3 protein: CASSLVAGGGEQYF
CDR3 DNA: TGTGCCAGCAGCTTGGTTGCGGGAGGTGGCGAGCAGTACTTC
J gene: TRBJ2-7
clone size: NA
D gene: TRBD2
V gene: TRBV5-8

CDR3 protein: CASSPTSRQRNEKLFF
CDR3 DNA: TGTGCCAGTAGCCCCACCTCCCGACAGAGAAATGAAAAACTGTTTTTT
J gene: TRBJ1-4
clone size: few
D gene: NA
V gene: TRBV19

CDR3 protein: CASRRGESYEQYF
CDR3 DNA: TGCGCCAGCAGGCGGGGGGAGTCCTACGAGCAGTACTTC
J gene: TRBJ2-7
clone size: NA
D gene: TRBD2
V gene: TRBV5-1

CDR3 protein: CASSRDRGREKLFF
CDR3 DNA: TGTGCCAGCAGCCGGGACAGGGGGCGAGAAAAACTGTTTTTT
J gene: TRBJ1-4
clone size: NA
D gene: TRBD1
V gene: TRBV5-4

CDR3 protein: CASKRAQASYEQYF
CDR3 DNA: TGTGCCAGCAAACGGGCACAGGCTTCCTACGAGCAGTACTTC
J gene: TRBJ2-7
clone size: once
D gene: NA
V gene: TRBV2

CDR3 protein: CASSLNRGVNTEAFF
CDR3 DNA: TGTGCCAGCAGCTTAAACAGGGGTGTGAACACTGAAGCTTTCTTT
J gene: TRBJ1-1
clone size: NA
D gene: TRBD1
V gene: TRBV7-9

CDR3 protein: CASSLGTGLTDGYTF
CDR3 DNA: TGTGCCAGTAGCCTTGGGACAGGGCTGACAGATGGCTACACCTTC
J gene: TRBJ1-2
clone size: NA
D gene: TRBD1
V gene: TRBV19

CDR3 protein: CASSTGEHQPQHF
CDR3 DNA: TGCGCCAGCAGTACAGGGGAGCATCAGCCCCAGCATTTT
J gene: TRBJ1-5
clone size: many
D gene: TRBD1
V gene: TRBV10-2

CDR3 protein: CASSEQTGASGNTIYF
CDR3 DNA: TGTGCCAGCAGCGAACAGACAGGAGCCTCTGGAAACACCATATATTTT
J gene: TRBJ1-3
clone size: once
D gene: NA
V gene: TRBV11-2

CDR3 protein: CASRGGFNGYTF
CDR3 DNA: TGTGCCAGCAGGGGGGGTTTTAATGGCTACACCTTC
J gene: TRBJ1-2
clone size: NA
D gene: NA
V gene: TRBV2

CDR3 protein: CAIRGELGTGDHYGYTF
CDR3 DNA: TGTGCCATCAGGGGGGAACTCGGGACAGGGGATCACTATGGCTACACCTTC
J gene: TRBJ1-2
clone size: NA
D gene: TRBD1
V gene: TRBV10-3

CDR3 protein: CASSLLRSGTGELFF
CDR3 DNA: TGTGCCAGCAGTTTACTCCGGAGTGGCACCGGGGAGCTGTTTTTT
J gene: TRBJ2-2
clone size: NA
D gene: NA
V gene: TRBV5-6

CDR3 protein: CASSKSAVGNGYTF
CDR3 DNA: TGTGCCAGCAGTAAATCGGCGGTCGGAAATGGCTACACCTTC
J gene: TRBJ1-2
clone size: few
D gene: NA
V gene: TRBV6-6

CDR3 protein: CAWSYTGTGGYGYTF
CDR3 DNA: TGTGCCTGGAGTTATACCGGGACAGGCGGGTATGGCTACACCTTC
J gene: TRBJ1-2
clone size: NA
D gene: TRBD1
V gene: TRBV30

CDR3 protein: CASMVQETQYF
CDR3 DNA: TGTGCCAGCATGGTCCAGGAGACCCAGTACTTC
J gene: TRBJ2-5
clone size: once
D gene: NA
V gene: TRBV2

CDR3 protein: CSVEEMSGRTDTQYF
CDR3 DNA: TGCAGCGTTGAAGAGATGAGCGGGAGAACAGATACGCAGTATTTT
J gene: TRBJ2-3
clone size: NA
D gene: TRBD2
V gene: TRBV29-1

CDR3 protein: CASSPEFGGANTEAFF
CDR3 DNA: TGTGCCAGCTCACCAGAGTTTGGGGGGGCGAACACTGAAGCTTTCTTT
J gene: TRBJ1-1
clone size: NA
D gene: NA
V gene: TRBV18

CDR3 protein: CASSSLSGGAHNEQFF
CDR3 DNA: TGTGCCAGCAGTTCCCTCAGCGGGGGGGCCCACAATGAGCAGTTCTTC
J gene: TRBJ2-1
clone size: few
D gene: TRBD2
V gene: TRBV6-5

CDR3 protein: CASSDRGPNEKLFF
CDR3 DNA: TGTGCCAGCAGTGACAGGGGGCCCAATGAAAAACTGTTTTTT
J gene: TRBJ1-4
clone size: NA
D gene: TRBD1
V gene: TRBV6-1

CDR3 protein: CASSDGTGNEKLFF
CDR3 DNA: TGTGCCAGCAGTGACGGGACAGGGAATGAAAAACTGTTTTTT
J gene: TRBJ1-4
clone size: once
D gene: TRBD1
V gene: TRBV6-4

CDR3 protein: CASSPLGGGRQETQYF
CDR3 DNA: TGTGCCAGCAGCCCGCTCGGTGGGGGCCGGCAAGAGACCCAGTACTTC
J gene: TRBJ2-5
clone size: few
D gene: NA
V gene: TRBV3-1/TRBV3-2